This T cell receptor beta chain was identified during a study of T cells in Graves' hyperthyroidism and ophthalmopathy. TCR beta CDR3 regions were amplified from RNA. During a first-round RT-PCR of the TCR CDR3, the HTBI primer set was used. TCRdb reprocessed the multiplex PCR reads with MiXCR, giving one entry per CDR3 protein. The sample records around 390,000 distinct CDR3 sequences, roughly 14% being singletons. CDR3 length: 17 residues. Germline V gene lookup returns CDR1 DFQATT and CDR2 SNEGSKA (reference sequence). With 0 bases removed from V and 4 bases from J, the gap between germline ends came to 19 bases.

The sequenced sample consisted of blood. The chain carries TRBV20-1 and TRBJ1-3; D is uncertain. The clonotype originates from a woman under 40 with Graves' ophthalmopathy. The CDR3 spells CSARDPLGHSKGNTIYF. The CDR3 DNA follows: TGCAGTGCTAGAGATCCTCTAGGGCACTCTAAAGGAAACACCATATATTTT.